Following are 10 T cell receptor beta chains from one sample sequenced in a study of T cells in Graves' hyperthyroidism and ophthalmopathy. Amplified regions were TCR beta CDR3 sequences from RNA transcripts. First-round RT-PCR with HTBI primers amplified the TCR CDR3 region. TCRdb passed the multiplex PCR reads through MiXCR, listing each CDR3 protein once. The data show 490,000 or so distinct CDR3 sequences, with 40% to 55% seen just once and about two fifths held by the top ten. Sequenced: peripheral blood or thyroid tissue (not recorded which). These receptors came from an adult woman with Graves' disease, either hyperthyroidism or ophthalmopathy (not recorded which).

The table lists this clonotype with a count of one. An end of the junction does not agree with germline; a read error may underlie this. The chain recombines TRBV19 with TRBJ2-6, with 11 positions matching TRBD1. Germline V CDR1 and CDR2: LNHDA, SQIVND (reference sequence). The CDR3 totals 15 residues. The CDR3 sequence is CASSARDRGKRTEAF. In DNA form, the CDR3 reads TGTGCCAGTAGTGCCAGGGACAGGGGGAAAAGGACTGAAGCTTTC.

This clonotype was counted at least ten times. The rearrangement joins TRBV6-2 or TRBV6-3 to TRBJ1-5; D remains ambiguous. The CDR3 extends over 14 amino acids. V lost 6 bases to trimming and J lost 7 bases, with 16 bases between them. CDR1 is MNHEY, CDR2 SVGEGT, per germline. CDR3 in amino acids: CASSGIAMEQPQHF. CDR3 sequence (DNA): TGTGCCAGCAGCGGGATTGCCATGGAACAGCCCCAGCATTTT.

The V call is TRBV7-9, the J call TRBJ2-2; a weak D match, TRBD2 (5 bases). V was clipped by 10 bases and J by 1 base, with 31 bases between them. The CDR3 loop spans 20 amino acids. Per germline, CDR1 SEHNR and CDR2 FQNEAQ (reference sequence). The CDR3 is CATPERDSARTYGNTGELFF. For the CDR3, the DNA is TGTGCCACCCCAGAACGGGATAGCGCAAGGACCTACGGGAACACCGGGGAGCTGTTTTTT.

V gene TRBV29-1 combines with J gene TRBJ2-5; TRBD1 matches 11 bases. The V and J ends lost 5 bases and 0 bases, in that order; junction bases with no gene match: 5. The V gene's germline CDR1 is SQVTM and CDR2 ANQGSEA. This CDR3 contains 15 residues. Here the CDR3 DNA reads TGCAGCGTTACCGGGACAGGGGGATACCAAGAGACCCAGTACTTC. It encodes CSVTGTGGYQETQYF.

The chain has TRBV20-1 and TRBJ2-6; the D is unclear. The V gene's germline CDR1 is DFQATT and CDR2 SNEGSKA (reference sequence). Deletions cut 3 bases from V and 0 bases from J, with 12 bases between. The CDR3 is made up of 16 amino acids. The CDR3 nucleotides read TGCAGTGCTAGCTCCAGGACGAACTCTGGGGCCAACGTCCTGACTTTC. Translating it yields CSASSRTNSGANVLTF.

This clonotype has ten or more counts. In nucleotides, the CDR3 is TGTGCCAGCAGGCAGGGGGCCTACACCGGGGAGCTGTTTTTT. Amino acid sequence: CASRQGAYTGELFF. The chain couples TRBV12-3 or TRBV12-4 to TRBJ2-2, with 8 bases matching TRBD1. This CDR3 has 14 residues. The V gene end was trimmed by 6 bases and the J gene end by 3 bases; junction bases not matched to a gene: 3.

The J gene is TRBJ2-7, the V gene TRBV2, with D perhaps matching TRBD1 (6 bases). Trimming removed 6 bases from V and 0 bases from J, with 15 bases in between. There are 15 residues in the CDR3. Germline V lookup: CDR1 SNHLY, CDR2 FYNNEI. The CDR3 protein is CASRTTGFSSYEQYF. The CDR3 DNA reads as TGTGCCAGCAGGACGACAGGCTTCAGCTCCTACGAGCAGTACTTC.

The chain has TRBV6-2 or TRBV6-3 and TRBJ2-5; D is unresolved. Trimming shortened V by 0 bases and J by 2 bases, and 13 bases separated the two germline ends. The CDR3 has 16 amino acids. Germline values: CDR1 MNHEY, CDR2 SVGEGT. In nucleotides, the CDR3 is TGTGCCAGCAGTTACTCGAAGGCCCCAGGACAAGAGACCCAGTACTTC. It encodes CASSYSKAPGQETQYF.

In its sample, this clonotype was seen a few times. The rearrangement joins TRBV10-3 to TRBJ2-5; D possibly uses TRBD1 or TRBD2 (5 bases each). The CDR3 totals 15 residues. Germline CDR1 and CDR2: ENHRY and SYGVKD. The V gene lost 2 bases and the J gene lost 2 bases, with 12 bases spanning the gap. The CDR3 region is CAISERDQLQETQYF. CDR3 nucleotides: TGTGCCATCAGTGAGAGGGACCAACTGCAAGAGACCCAGTACTTC.

This chain uses TRBV25-1 with TRBJ1-6; D is unresolved. This CDR3 has 16 amino acids. Trimming removed 7 bases at V and 0 bases at J, with 13 bases between. Germline V CDR1 and CDR2: MGHDK, SYGVNS. Written as DNA, the CDR3 is TGTGCCAGCACAGAGGGTGGGAGCTCCTATAATTCACCCCTCCACTTT. Its protein product is CASTEGGSSYNSPLHF.